The rows below give T cell receptor beta chains drawn from one sample of a study of T cells after posttransplantation cyclophosphamide. Assay used: immunoSEQ multiplex PCR; TCRdb lists only in-frame clones, some missing. Of about 52,000 clones detected, 90% to 95% appear once; the ten largest clones hold about 3.1%. The sequencing sample was made of PBMCs. The receptor set was obtained from a woman aged 25 to 45 in good health and a related stem cell transplant donor. Both conserved end residues are part of each CDR3. A D gene is named only where the DNA matches it firmly. Rows may omit the clone size; those that give it use once, few, many or a size class.

D gene: TRBD2; CDR3 length: 15; V gene: TRBV14; J gene: TRBJ2-1; clone size: once; CDR3 protein: CASSQDPAGGSEQFF; CDR3 DNA: TGTGCCAGCAGCCAAGATCCAGCGGGGGGGAGTGAGCAGTTCTTC
D gene: TRBD2; CDR3 length: 16; V gene: TRBV7-2; J gene: TRBJ2-7; clone size: NA; CDR3 protein: CASSLAPGLGSYEQYF; CDR3 DNA: TGCGCCAGCAGCTTAGCCCCTGGACTAGGGTCCTACGAGCAGTACTTC
D gene: TRBD1; CDR3 length: 14; V gene: TRBV7-2; J gene: TRBJ2-1; clone size: NA; CDR3 protein: CASSPRQGAIEQFF; CDR3 DNA: TGTGCCAGCAGCCCTCGACAGGGGGCTATTGAGCAGTTCTTC
D gene: NA; CDR3 length: 13; V gene: TRBV25-1; J gene: TRBJ1-6; clone size: NA; CDR3 protein: CASRTVQNSPLHF; CDR3 DNA: TGTGCCAGCAGGACAGTACAAAATTCACCCCTCCACTTT
D gene: TRBD1; CDR3 length: 15; V gene: TRBV4-1; J gene: TRBJ1-1; clone size: NA; CDR3 protein: CASSQTRQGRTEAFF; CDR3 DNA: TGCGCCAGCAGCCAGACGAGACAGGGTCGCACTGAAGCTTTCTTT
D gene: NA; CDR3 length: 18; V gene: TRBV25-1; J gene: TRBJ1-4; clone size: NA; CDR3 protein: CASSESGGSETVSEKLFF; CDR3 DNA: TGTGCCAGCAGTGAATCTGGCGGCAGTGAAACCGTGAGTGAAAAACTGTTTTTT
D gene: TRBD2; CDR3 length: 15; V gene: TRBV6-6; J gene: TRBJ2-7; clone size: NA; CDR3 protein: CASIPGAGRAYEQYF; CDR3 DNA: TGTGCCAGCATTCCTGGGGCAGGGAGGGCCTACGAGCAGTACTTC
D gene: TRBD2; CDR3 length: 16; V gene: TRBV10-3; J gene: TRBJ2-5; clone size: NA; CDR3 protein: CAISDGLRGAGETQYF; CDR3 DNA: TGTGCCATCAGTGATGGGTTGCGGGGGGCGGGGGAGACCCAGTACTTC
D gene: NA; CDR3 length: 14; V gene: TRBV18; J gene: TRBJ1-1; clone size: NA; CDR3 protein: CASSSRGTGTEAFF; CDR3 DNA: TGTGCCAGCTCATCCCGGGGGACGGGCACTGAAGCTTTCTTT
D gene: TRBD1; CDR3 length: 15; V gene: TRBV4-1; J gene: TRBJ1-1; clone size: NA; CDR3 protein: CASSQETGEHTEAFF; CDR3 DNA: TGCGCCAGCAGCCAAGAGACAGGGGAACACACTGAAGCTTTCTTT
D gene: NA; CDR3 length: 15; V gene: TRBV7-8; J gene: TRBJ2-1; clone size: NA; CDR3 protein: CASSSKILWSDEQFF; CDR3 DNA: TGTGCCAGCAGCTCCAAGATTCTTTGGTCGGATGAGCAGTTCTTC
D gene: TRBD1; CDR3 length: 14; V gene: TRBV19; J gene: TRBJ1-1; clone size: NA; CDR3 protein: CASSPRQGRAEAFF; CDR3 DNA: TGTGCCAGTAGTCCTCGACAGGGGAGGGCTGAAGCTTTCTTT
D gene: NA; CDR3 length: 14; V gene: TRBV30; J gene: TRBJ1-6; clone size: NA; CDR3 protein: CAWSVNGQGSPLHF; CDR3 DNA: TGTGCCTGGAGTGTAAACGGCCAGGGGTCACCCCTCCACTTT
D gene: NA; CDR3 length: 17; V gene: TRBV11-2; J gene: TRBJ2-7; clone size: few; CDR3 protein: CASSLVGQRGSSYEQYF; CDR3 DNA: TGTGCCAGCAGCTTAGTCGGACAGAGGGGGAGCTCCTACGAGCAGTACTTC
D gene: TRBD1; CDR3 length: 16; V gene: TRBV4-3; J gene: TRBJ2-1; clone size: NA; CDR3 protein: CASSQGTGTLYNEQFF; CDR3 DNA: TGCGCCAGCAGCCAAGGGACAGGGACCCTCTACAATGAGCAGTTCTTC
D gene: TRBD1; CDR3 length: 13; V gene: TRBV29-1; J gene: TRBJ2-7; clone size: NA; CDR3 protein: CSVEETGADEQYF; CDR3 DNA: TGCAGCGTTGAAGAGACAGGGGCGGACGAGCAGTACTTC
D gene: TRBD2; CDR3 length: 16; V gene: TRBV5-1; J gene: TRBJ2-1; clone size: NA; CDR3 protein: CASRRELAGESNEQFF; CDR3 DNA: TGCGCCAGCAGGCGGGAACTGGCGGGGGAGAGCAATGAGCAGTTCTTC
D gene: TRBD1; CDR3 length: 16; V gene: TRBV29-1; J gene: TRBJ2-7; clone size: NA; CDR3 protein: CSVEHGDRGIDYEQYF; CDR3 DNA: TGCAGCGTTGAACACGGGGACAGGGGAATCGACTACGAGCAGTACTTC
D gene: TRBD2; CDR3 length: 14; V gene: TRBV19; J gene: TRBJ2-1; clone size: NA; CDR3 protein: CASSIWGLVNEQFF; CDR3 DNA: TGTGCCAGTAGTATATGGGGACTAGTGAATGAGCAGTTCTTC
D gene: NA; CDR3 length: 13; V gene: TRBV6-5; J gene: TRBJ1-2; clone size: NA; CDR3 protein: CASSQQELDGYTF; CDR3 DNA: TGTGCCAGCAGTCAACAGGAATTGGATGGCTACACCTTC
D gene: TRBD1; CDR3 length: 14; V gene: TRBV10-3; J gene: TRBJ1-6; clone size: NA; CDR3 protein: CAIRPGQVNSPLHF; CDR3 DNA: TGTGCCATCAGACCGGGACAGGTTAATTCACCCCTCCACTTT
D gene: TRBD1; CDR3 length: 15; V gene: TRBV7-2; J gene: TRBJ2-7; clone size: NA; CDR3 protein: CASSLPDRFPYEQYF; CDR3 DNA: TGTGCCAGCAGCCTCCCGGACAGGTTTCCCTACGAGCAGTACTTC
D gene: NA; CDR3 length: 14; V gene: TRBV16; J gene: TRBJ2-1; clone size: NA; CDR3 protein: CASSRTRVSYEQFF; CDR3 DNA: TGTGCCAGCAGCCGCACCAGGGTTAGCTATGAGCAGTTCTTC
D gene: TRBD1; CDR3 length: 15; V gene: TRBV5-1; J gene: TRBJ2-4; clone size: NA; CDR3 protein: CASTPQGAAKNIQYF; CDR3 DNA: TGCGCCAGCACCCCGCAGGGGGCGGCCAAAAACATTCAGTACTTC
D gene: TRBD1; CDR3 length: 15; V gene: TRBV10-3; J gene: TRBJ1-4; clone size: NA; CDR3 protein: CAIRGVGTEDEKLFF; CDR3 DNA: TGTGCCATCAGGGGGGTAGGGACAGAAGATGAAAAACTGTTTTTT
D gene: TRBD1; CDR3 length: 14; V gene: TRBV7-9; J gene: TRBJ1-1; clone size: NA; CDR3 protein: CASSHGTALFEAFF; CDR3 DNA: TGTGCCAGCAGCCACGGGACAGCGCTTTTTGAAGCTTTCTTT
D gene: TRBD1; CDR3 length: 14; V gene: TRBV7-2; J gene: TRBJ1-2; clone size: NA; CDR3 protein: CASSLGTGDYGYTF; CDR3 DNA: TGTGCCAGCAGCCTAGGGACAGGGGACTATGGCTACACCTTC
D gene: TRBD1; CDR3 length: 15; V gene: TRBV6-5; J gene: TRBJ1-6; clone size: NA; CDR3 protein: CASKTTGVGRSPLHF; CDR3 DNA: TGTGCCAGCAAGACCACAGGGGTAGGACGTTCACCCCTCCACTTT
D gene: NA; CDR3 length: 15; V gene: TRBV5-4; J gene: TRBJ2-1; clone size: NA; CDR3 protein: CASRPFGGGDNEQFF; CDR3 DNA: TGTGCCAGCAGGCCCTTTGGGGGGGGCGACAATGAGCAGTTCTTC
D gene: NA; CDR3 length: 17; V gene: TRBV5-8; J gene: TRBJ2-3; clone size: NA; CDR3 protein: CASRGLHGQGSTDTQYF; CDR3 DNA: TGTGCCAGCAGGGGGCTGCATGGACAAGGAAGCACAGATACGCAGTATTTT
D gene: TRBD2; CDR3 length: 15; V gene: TRBV7-2; J gene: TRBJ2-7; clone size: NA; CDR3 protein: CASSLTSGGTYEQYF; CDR3 DNA: TGTGCCAGCAGCTTAACGAGCGGGGGGACCTACGAGCAGTACTTC
D gene: NA; CDR3 length: 14; V gene: TRBV7-6; J gene: TRBJ2-1; clone size: NA; CDR3 protein: CASSPRTEYNEQFF; CDR3 DNA: TGTGCCAGCAGCCCACGGACAGAGTACAATGAGCAGTTCTTC
D gene: TRBD2; CDR3 length: 14; V gene: TRBV11-1; J gene: TRBJ2-1; clone size: NA; CDR3 protein: CASSPWTSPNEQFF; CDR3 DNA: TGTGCCAGCAGCCCCTGGACTAGCCCCAATGAGCAGTTCTTC
D gene: NA; CDR3 length: 17; V gene: TRBV4-2; J gene: TRBJ2-3; clone size: NA; CDR3 protein: CASSQAEGGPSTDTQYF; CDR3 DNA: TGTGCCAGCAGCCAGGCGGAGGGTGGACCTTCTACAGATACGCAGTATTTT
D gene: NA; CDR3 length: 14; V gene: TRBV7-9; J gene: TRBJ1-1; clone size: NA; CDR3 protein: CASSFRVSGTEAFF; CDR3 DNA: TGTGCCAGCAGCTTCCGAGTCTCGGGCACTGAAGCTTTCTTT
D gene: TRBD2; CDR3 length: 16; V gene: TRBV6-1; J gene: TRBJ2-5; clone size: once; CDR3 protein: CASSELAGGPQETQYF; CDR3 DNA: TGTGCCAGCAGTGAGTTAGCGGGGGGGCCGCAGGAGACCCAGTACTTC
D gene: NA; CDR3 length: 14; V gene: TRBV9; J gene: TRBJ2-5; clone size: once; CDR3 protein: CASSAGTIQETQYF; CDR3 DNA: TGTGCCAGCAGCGCCGGGACAATCCAAGAGACCCAGTACTTC
D gene: TRBD1; CDR3 length: 14; V gene: TRBV29-1; J gene: TRBJ1-1; clone size: NA; CDR3 protein: CSVTVTGGHTEAFF; CDR3 DNA: TGCAGCGTGACCGTTACAGGGGGCCACACTGAAGCTTTCTTT
D gene: TRBD1; CDR3 length: 14; V gene: TRBV6-1; J gene: TRBJ2-7; clone size: NA; CDR3 protein: CASRLGQGAHEQYF; CDR3 DNA: TGTGCCAGCCGGCTGGGACAGGGGGCCCACGAGCAGTACTTC
D gene: TRBD2; CDR3 length: 13; V gene: TRBV27; J gene: TRBJ2-1; clone size: once; CDR3 protein: CASGRGSYNEQFF; CDR3 DNA: TGTGCCAGCGGGAGGGGTAGCTACAATGAGCAGTTCTTC
D gene: TRBD1; CDR3 length: 13; V gene: TRBV2; J gene: TRBJ2-7; clone size: NA; CDR3 protein: CASSLDRGLEQYF; CDR3 DNA: TGTGCCAGCAGTTTGGACAGGGGGCTCGAGCAGTACTTC
D gene: NA; CDR3 length: 14; V gene: TRBV2; J gene: TRBJ2-7; clone size: NA; CDR3 protein: CASSSRQETGEQYF; CDR3 DNA: TGTGCCAGCAGTTCCCGACAGGAAACAGGCGAGCAGTACTTC
D gene: NA; CDR3 length: 14; V gene: TRBV7-8; J gene: TRBJ2-3; clone size: NA; CDR3 protein: CASSSMATTDTQYF; CDR3 DNA: TGTGCCAGCAGCTCGATGGCAACCACAGATACGCAGTATTTT
D gene: TRBD1; CDR3 length: 13; V gene: TRBV4-2; J gene: TRBJ1-1; clone size: NA; CDR3 protein: CASSRRRTGEAFF; CDR3 DNA: TGTGCCAGCAGCCGGAGAAGGACAGGTGAAGCTTTCTTT
D gene: NA; CDR3 length: 12; V gene: TRBV28; J gene: TRBJ2-1; clone size: NA; CDR3 protein: CASSYTYNEQFF; CDR3 DNA: TGTGCCAGCAGTTACACCTACAATGAGCAGTTCTTC
D gene: TRBD1; CDR3 length: 19; V gene: TRBV28; J gene: TRBJ1-3; clone size: NA; CDR3 protein: CASSLAGTGDLGRGNTIYF; CDR3 DNA: TGTGCCAGCAGTCTGGCGGGGACAGGAGACCTGGGGAGGGGAAACACCATATATTTT
D gene: NA; CDR3 length: 12; V gene: TRBV30; J gene: TRBJ1-1; clone size: NA; CDR3 protein: CAWEQGGAEAFF; CDR3 DNA: TGTGCCTGGGAACAGGGTGGCGCTGAAGCTTTCTTT
D gene: TRBD1; CDR3 length: 15; V gene: TRBV5-8; J gene: TRBJ2-6; clone size: NA; CDR3 protein: CATWDSFSGANVLTF; CDR3 DNA: TGTGCCACCTGGGACAGCTTCTCTGGGGCCAACGTCCTGACTTTC
D gene: NA; CDR3 length: 16; V gene: TRBV6-6; J gene: TRBJ1-3; clone size: NA; CDR3 protein: CASSYSGHPSGNTIYF; CDR3 DNA: TGTGCCAGCAGTTACTCGGGCCACCCTTCTGGAAACACCATATATTTT
D gene: NA; CDR3 length: 13; V gene: TRBV9; J gene: TRBJ1-1; clone size: NA; CDR3 protein: CASSEHETTGAFF; CDR3 DNA: TGTGCCAGCAGCGAACACGAGACAACTGGGGCTTTCTTT
D gene: NA; CDR3 length: 14; V gene: TRBV21-1; J gene: TRBJ2-7; clone size: NA; CDR3 protein: CASTPRDRPYEQYF; CDR3 DNA: TGTGCCAGCACCCCCCGGGACAGACCCTACGAGCAGTACTTC
D gene: NA; CDR3 length: 16; V gene: TRBV15; J gene: TRBJ2-5; clone size: NA; CDR3 protein: CATSRAIATPPETQYF; CDR3 DNA: TGTGCCACCAGCAGAGCCATAGCAACCCCCCCCGAGACCCAGTACTTC
D gene: NA; CDR3 length: 17; V gene: TRBV7-6; J gene: TRBJ2-6; clone size: few; CDR3 protein: CASSPGDWGSGANVLTF; CDR3 DNA: TGTGCCAGCAGCCCAGGGGATTGGGGGAGTGGGGCCAACGTCCTGACTTTC